Given below is one T cell receptor (beta chain) in context. This entry comes from a study of T cell responses to AZD1222 COVID-19 vaccine. Assay: immunoSEQ multiplex PCR; the TCRdb copy retains only in-frame clones and omits some. The sample consists of some 200,000 clones, 90% to 95% of them appearing once. CDR3 length equals 13 residues. The V gene's germline CDR1 is MGHDK and CDR2 SYGVNS. V lost 6 bases and J 5 bases, leaving 13 bases between the germline ends. The TCR comes from an adult who received the AZD1222 COVID-19 vaccine. Sequenced material: peripheral blood, taken 28 days after the second AZD1222 dose. This chain connects TRBV25-1 to TRBJ1-1; no firm D call. The CDR3 protein is CASSSGHSTEAFF. The DNA of the CDR3 is TGTGCCAGCAGCTCCGGGCACTCGACTGAAGCTTTCTTT.